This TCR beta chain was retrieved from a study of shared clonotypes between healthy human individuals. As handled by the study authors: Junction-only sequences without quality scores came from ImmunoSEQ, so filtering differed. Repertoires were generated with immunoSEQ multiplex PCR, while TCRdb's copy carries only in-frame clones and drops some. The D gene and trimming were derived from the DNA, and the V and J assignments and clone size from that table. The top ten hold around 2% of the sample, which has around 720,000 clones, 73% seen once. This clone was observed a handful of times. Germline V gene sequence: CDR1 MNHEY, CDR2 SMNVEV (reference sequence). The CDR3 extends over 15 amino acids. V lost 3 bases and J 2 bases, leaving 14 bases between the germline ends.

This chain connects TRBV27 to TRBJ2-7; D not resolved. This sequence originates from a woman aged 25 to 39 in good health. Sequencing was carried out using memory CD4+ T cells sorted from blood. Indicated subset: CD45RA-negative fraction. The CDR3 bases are TGTGCCAGCAGTTTCAGTGACCGAGCGACCTACGAGCAGTACTTC. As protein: CASSFSDRATYEQYF.